This T cell receptor (beta chain) was recovered during a study of T cell responses to AZD1222 COVID-19 vaccine. Study-wide results and caveats: Spike-wide coverage was observed for vaccine-associated CD4 TCRs, with dominant responses at 160-218 and 743-854.

Assay: immunoSEQ multiplex PCR; the TCRdb copy retains only in-frame clones and omits some. The sample shows some 110,000 clones, roughly 87% of them seen only once. Details on this clone: Antigen: not known.

The TCR originated in an adult in good health. Sequencing was performed on peripheral blood, taken on day 0 of AZD1222 vaccination.

CDR3 nucleotide sequence: TGTGCCAGCGAGCCCCGGGGGGGGCGGCCTGAAGCTTTCTTT. This codes for CASEPRGGRPEAFF. The J gene is TRBJ1-1, the V gene TRBV6-5, with a weak D call TRBD1 (6 bases). The CDR3 is 14 residues long. Germline assignment: CDR1 MNHEY and CDR2 SVGAGI. V lost 8 bases, J lost 6 bases, and 19 bases lay in between.